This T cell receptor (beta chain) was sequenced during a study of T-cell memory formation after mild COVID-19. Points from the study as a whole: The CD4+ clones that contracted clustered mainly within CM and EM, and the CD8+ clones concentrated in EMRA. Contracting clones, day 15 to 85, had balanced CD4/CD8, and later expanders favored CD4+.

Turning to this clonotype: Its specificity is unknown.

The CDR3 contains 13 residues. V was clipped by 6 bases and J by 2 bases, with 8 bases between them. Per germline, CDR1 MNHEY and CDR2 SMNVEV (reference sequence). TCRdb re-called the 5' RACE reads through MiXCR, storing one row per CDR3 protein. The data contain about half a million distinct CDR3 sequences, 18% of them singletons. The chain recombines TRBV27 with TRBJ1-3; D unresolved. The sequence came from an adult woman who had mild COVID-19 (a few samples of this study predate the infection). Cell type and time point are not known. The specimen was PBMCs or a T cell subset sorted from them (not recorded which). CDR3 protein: CASSRFPGNTIYF. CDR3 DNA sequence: TGTGCCAGCAGCCGATTCCCTGGAAACACCATATATTTT.